Listed below are T cell receptor beta chains from one sample, sequenced in a study of cytomegalovirus exposure and HLA in healthy donors. Generated by immunoSEQ multiplex PCR, the TCRdb table keeps only in-frame clones and is missing some. The table shows 150,000 to 250,000 clones, with 82% occurring only once. The sample consisted of PBMCs. The receptors were gathered from a woman aged 45 to 65 in good health and CMV-seropositive. Both conserved end residues are part of each CDR3. The order of the fields is D gene, clone size, V gene, J gene, CDR3 DNA, CDR3 protein. The D gene is left open where the match is weak. The listing skips clone size in some rows; elsewhere it reads once, few, many or a size class.

d_call: TRBD2; clone_size: NA; v_call: TRBV28; j_call: TRBJ2-7; cdr3_nt: TGTGCCGGTGTCCCGGGACTAGCGGACTTC; cdr3_aa: CAGVPGLADF
d_call: NA; clone_size: NA; v_call: TRBV27; j_call: TRBJ1-4; cdr3_nt: TGTGCCAGCAGTCGGACAAGTGCAACTAATGAAAAACTGTTTTTT; cdr3_aa: CASSRTSATNEKLFF
d_call: NA; clone_size: few; v_call: TRBV11-1; j_call: TRBJ2-1; cdr3_nt: TGTGCCAGCAGCTCGCTAGCGTCAAATGAGCAGTTCTTC; cdr3_aa: CASSSLASNEQFF
d_call: NA; clone_size: NA; v_call: TRBV4-2; j_call: TRBJ1-5; cdr3_nt: TGTGCCAGCAGCCAAGGTGAAGCGGGGCCCCAGCATTTT; cdr3_aa: CASSQGEAGPQHF
d_call: NA; clone_size: NA; v_call: TRBV5-1; j_call: TRBJ1-5; cdr3_nt: TGCGCCAGCAGCCTGGGGGGGCTAGACAATCAGCCCCAGCATTTT; cdr3_aa: CASSLGGLDNQPQHF
d_call: NA; clone_size: few; v_call: TRBV28; j_call: TRBJ2-1; cdr3_nt: TGTGCCAGCAGTGCGGGCCTAGGTTCCGAGCAGTTCTTC; cdr3_aa: CASSAGLGSEQFF
d_call: NA; clone_size: few; v_call: TRBV19; j_call: TRBJ2-3; cdr3_nt: TGTGCCAGTAGTATAGACCCCCGCGGGTTCGGCACAGATACGCAGTATTTT; cdr3_aa: CASSIDPRGFGTDTQYF
d_call: NA; clone_size: NA; v_call: TRBV6-1; j_call: TRBJ2-7; cdr3_nt: TGTGCCAGCCGGGGCGGGATTGGGTACGAGCAGTACTTC; cdr3_aa: CASRGGIGYEQYF
d_call: NA; clone_size: NA; v_call: TRBV27; j_call: TRBJ1-2; cdr3_nt: TGTGCCAGCAGTTTAAATTCGGGCAGGGGCGATGGCTACACCTTC; cdr3_aa: CASSLNSGRGDGYTF
d_call: TRBD1; clone_size: NA; v_call: TRBV28; j_call: TRBJ1-2; cdr3_nt: TGTGCCAGCAGTCGTCCGGGACAGGGGGCTGGTGGCTACACCTTC; cdr3_aa: CASSRPGQGAGGYTF
d_call: TRBD2; clone_size: NA; v_call: TRBV4-2; j_call: TRBJ2-3; cdr3_nt: TGTGCCAGCAGCCAAGGGGGAGGGCTACCGGGCACAGATACGCAGTATTTT; cdr3_aa: CASSQGGGLPGTDTQYF
d_call: TRBD1; clone_size: NA; v_call: TRBV28; j_call: TRBJ1-6; cdr3_nt: TGTGCCAGCCGGGACAGGGTAAAAGCCCTCCACTTT; cdr3_aa: CASRDRVKALHF
d_call: TRBD2; clone_size: NA; v_call: TRBV7-3; j_call: TRBJ2-1; cdr3_nt: TGTGCCAGCAGCTTAGCTAGCGGGAGAGTTAATGAGCAGTTCTTC; cdr3_aa: CASSLASGRVNEQFF
d_call: NA; clone_size: NA; v_call: TRBV7-9; j_call: TRBJ2-2; cdr3_nt: TGTGCCAGCAGCTTACAGCAGGGGGGCGTCGGGAACACCGGGGAGCTGTTTTTT; cdr3_aa: CASSLQQGGVGNTGELFF
d_call: TRBD1; clone_size: NA; v_call: TRBV28; j_call: TRBJ1-3; cdr3_nt: TGTGCCAGCGCCGCCGCTGGGACAGGGGATCCTGGAAACACCATATATTTT; cdr3_aa: CASAAAGTGDPGNTIYF
d_call: TRBD1; clone_size: NA; v_call: TRBV11-2; j_call: TRBJ2-5; cdr3_nt: TGTGCCAGCAGCTTTGTTATCGGACAGGGGAAAGAGACCCAGTACTTC; cdr3_aa: CASSFVIGQGKETQYF
d_call: TRBD1; clone_size: NA; v_call: TRBV7-3; j_call: TRBJ2-3; cdr3_nt: TGTGCCAGCAGCGTATTTGGGACAGGGGGTACAGATACGCAGTATTTT; cdr3_aa: CASSVFGTGGTDTQYF
d_call: TRBD2; clone_size: NA; v_call: TRBV4-3; j_call: TRBJ2-5; cdr3_nt: TGCGCCAGCAGCCAAGAGGCGGGGGGGCCGGGGGCCCAGTACTTC; cdr3_aa: CASSQEAGGPGAQYF
d_call: NA; clone_size: NA; v_call: TRBV6-5; j_call: TRBJ1-2; cdr3_nt: TGTGCCAGCAGTTACCTCGGGCAGGGGTCAAATGGCTACACCTTC; cdr3_aa: CASSYLGQGSNGYTF
d_call: NA; clone_size: once; v_call: TRBV4-1; j_call: TRBJ2-4; cdr3_nt: TGCGCCAGCAGCCTGGGCCCAGGGAGGTCGGGGCAAAAAGACAGTCAGTACTTC; cdr3_aa: CASSLGPGRSGQKDSQYF
d_call: TRBD1; clone_size: NA; v_call: TRBV6-6; j_call: TRBJ1-2; cdr3_nt: TGTGCCAGCAGTCTAAACCTCGACAGGGGGTATGGCTACACCTTC; cdr3_aa: CASSLNLDRGYGYTF
d_call: TRBD2; clone_size: NA; v_call: TRBV29-1; j_call: TRBJ2-1; cdr3_nt: TGCAGCGTGGCGGGACTAGCGGGAGAAGGTAATGAGCAGTTCTTC; cdr3_aa: CSVAGLAGEGNEQFF
d_call: NA; clone_size: NA; v_call: TRBV5-1; j_call: TRBJ2-1; cdr3_nt: TGCGCCAGCAGGGTTGCGGGGAGCTCCTACAATGAGCAGTTCTTC; cdr3_aa: CASRVAGSSYNEQFF
d_call: TRBD1; clone_size: NA; v_call: TRBV9; j_call: TRBJ2-2; cdr3_nt: TGTGCCAGCAGCCCTAGGTCGGGTCAGGGGGCGCCCACCGGGGAGCTGTTTTTT; cdr3_aa: CASSPRSGQGAPTGELFF
d_call: NA; clone_size: NA; v_call: TRBV11-2; j_call: TRBJ2-3; cdr3_nt: TGTGCCAGCAGCTTAGCCCTTCGAGATACGCAGTATTTT; cdr3_aa: CASSLALRDTQYF
d_call: NA; clone_size: NA; v_call: TRBV7-9; j_call: TRBJ2-1; cdr3_nt: TGTGCCAGCAGCGCTACAGTTTCCCCCTACAATGAGCAGTTCTTC; cdr3_aa: CASSATVSPYNEQFF
d_call: NA; clone_size: NA; v_call: TRBV19; j_call: TRBJ2-5; cdr3_nt: TGTGCCAGTAGTACCTCGGAGCCCTGGGAGACCCAGTACTTC; cdr3_aa: CASSTSEPWETQYF
d_call: NA; clone_size: few; v_call: TRBV7-6; j_call: TRBJ2-7; cdr3_nt: TGTGCCAGCAGCTTAGTTGTTGAGAGCGAGCAGTACTTC; cdr3_aa: CASSLVVESEQYF
d_call: NA; clone_size: NA; v_call: TRBV7-2; j_call: TRBJ1-3; cdr3_nt: TGTGCCAGCAGCTCCAGGGCTGGTGGAAACACCATATATTTT; cdr3_aa: CASSSRAGGNTIYF
d_call: TRBD1; clone_size: NA; v_call: TRBV5-1; j_call: TRBJ1-1; cdr3_nt: TGCGCCAGCAGCTCCAGGGGGAAGAACACTGAAGCTTTCTTT; cdr3_aa: CASSSRGKNTEAFF
d_call: NA; clone_size: NA; v_call: TRBV6-1; j_call: TRBJ2-7; cdr3_nt: TGTGCCAGCAGGCAGGGGTTGAGCTCCTACGAGCAGTACTTC; cdr3_aa: CASRQGLSSYEQYF
d_call: TRBD2; clone_size: few; v_call: TRBV19; j_call: TRBJ2-7; cdr3_nt: TGTGCCAGTAGCACTAGCGGGGGACCCTACGAGCAGTACTTC; cdr3_aa: CASSTSGGPYEQYF
d_call: NA; clone_size: few; v_call: TRBV11-2; j_call: TRBJ1-3; cdr3_nt: TGTGCCAGCAGCTTAGCCCTCTCTGGAAACACCATATATTTT; cdr3_aa: CASSLALSGNTIYF
d_call: TRBD1; clone_size: once; v_call: TRBV7-9; j_call: TRBJ2-7; cdr3_nt: TGTGCCAGCAGCTCTACAGGGGGCTGGTCCTACGAGCAGTACTTC; cdr3_aa: CASSSTGGWSYEQYF
d_call: NA; clone_size: NA; v_call: TRBV27; j_call: TRBJ2-2; cdr3_nt: TGTGCCAGCAGGAGAAACACCGGGGAGCTGTTTTTT; cdr3_aa: CASRRNTGELFF
d_call: NA; clone_size: NA; v_call: TRBV28; j_call: TRBJ1-2; cdr3_nt: TGTGCCAGCAGTTCCTCGAGGGTCCCTAACTATGGCTACACCTTC; cdr3_aa: CASSSSRVPNYGYTF
d_call: NA; clone_size: NA; v_call: TRBV10-1; j_call: TRBJ2-1; cdr3_nt: TGCGCCAGCAGTGAAGGAGGGGGCCGGAGCTCCTACAATGAGCAGTTCTTC; cdr3_aa: CASSEGGGRSSYNEQFF
d_call: NA; clone_size: NA; v_call: TRBV5-1; j_call: TRBJ2-3; cdr3_nt: TGCGCCAGCAGCTTGGGGCGGGGTGGGAGCACAGATACGCAGTATTTT; cdr3_aa: CASSLGRGGSTDTQYF
d_call: TRBD2; clone_size: NA; v_call: TRBV5-4; j_call: TRBJ2-5; cdr3_nt: TGTGCCAGCAGCTTACTCCGCCGGACTAGCGGCCCCCAAGAGACCCAGTACTTC; cdr3_aa: CASSLLRRTSGPQETQYF
d_call: TRBD2; clone_size: NA; v_call: TRBV27; j_call: TRBJ2-1; cdr3_nt: TGTGCCAGCAGTCTTCCGGGACTAGCGGGAAGGAATGAGCAGTTCTTC; cdr3_aa: CASSLPGLAGRNEQFF
d_call: TRBD2; clone_size: once; v_call: TRBV5-4; j_call: TRBJ2-1; cdr3_nt: TGTGCCAGCAGCTTGGCTAGCGGTCACAATGAGCAGTTCTTC; cdr3_aa: CASSLASGHNEQFF
d_call: TRBD1; clone_size: few; v_call: TRBV6-1; j_call: TRBJ1-2; cdr3_nt: TGTGCCAGCAGACCTACGGACAGGGGCTATGGCTACACCTTC; cdr3_aa: CASRPTDRGYGYTF
d_call: NA; clone_size: NA; v_call: TRBV27; j_call: TRBJ2-6; cdr3_nt: TGTGCCAGCAGTTCCCTCTTCAGAGGCTCTGGGGCCAACGGCCTGACTTTC; cdr3_aa: CASSSLFRGSGANGLTF
d_call: NA; clone_size: NA; v_call: TRBV5-5; j_call: TRBJ2-3; cdr3_nt: TGTGCCAGCAGCTTTTTACAGGATCCGCCTAGCACAGATACGCAGTATTTT; cdr3_aa: CASSFLQDPPSTDTQYF
d_call: NA; clone_size: NA; v_call: TRBV9; j_call: TRBJ1-4; cdr3_nt: TGTGCCAGCAGCCCATTCTACTCCGGGGCGGGGAAAGAGTTGGTGCCCAATGAAAAACTGTTTTTT; cdr3_aa: CASSPFYSGAGKELVPNEKLFF
d_call: TRBD1; clone_size: NA; v_call: TRBV5-1; j_call: TRBJ1-4; cdr3_nt: TGCGCCAGCACCTTCGGACAGGGTACTAATGAAAAACTGTTTTTT; cdr3_aa: CASTFGQGTNEKLFF
d_call: NA; clone_size: NA; v_call: TRBV28; j_call: TRBJ2-4; cdr3_nt: TGTGCCAGCAGTTTAGCCGGAGGCAAAAACATTCAGTACTTC; cdr3_aa: CASSLAGGKNIQYF
d_call: NA; clone_size: once; v_call: TRBV2; j_call: TRBJ2-7; cdr3_nt: TGTGCCAGCAGTGTGGAGTTCTCCTACGAGCAGTACTTC; cdr3_aa: CASSVEFSYEQYF
d_call: NA; clone_size: NA; v_call: TRBV2; j_call: TRBJ1-3; cdr3_nt: TGTGCCAGCAGTGAACAGGCTGGAAACACCATATATTTT; cdr3_aa: CASSEQAGNTIYF
d_call: NA; clone_size: once; v_call: TRBV2; j_call: TRBJ2-7; cdr3_nt: TGTGCCAGCAGTGGGGCGGGACAGACCTACGAGCAGTACTTC; cdr3_aa: CASSGAGQTYEQYF
d_call: NA; clone_size: NA; v_call: TRBV7-9; j_call: TRBJ2-3; cdr3_nt: TGTGCCAGCAGCTCAGGCACAGATACGCAGTATTTT; cdr3_aa: CASSSGTDTQYF
d_call: TRBD1; clone_size: NA; v_call: TRBV5-1; j_call: TRBJ2-7; cdr3_nt: TGCGCCAGCAGCTTCGGACAGGGATCCTACGAGCAGTACTTC; cdr3_aa: CASSFGQGSYEQYF
d_call: NA; clone_size: NA; v_call: TRBV7-8; j_call: TRBJ2-6; cdr3_nt: TGTGCCAGCAGCTTATTAAGAGTCTCGTCAAGCTCTGGGGCCAACGTCCTGACTTTC; cdr3_aa: CASSLLRVSSSSGANVLTF
d_call: NA; clone_size: NA; v_call: TRBV29-1; j_call: TRBJ1-1; cdr3_nt: TGCAGCTCTGGCTCCCCAGGGGTCACTGAAGCTTTCTTT; cdr3_aa: CSSGSPGVTEAFF
d_call: NA; clone_size: NA; v_call: TRBV19; j_call: TRBJ2-3; cdr3_nt: TGTGCCAGTAGTATAGGCCTAACGCAGTATTTT; cdr3_aa: CASSIGLTQYF
d_call: NA; clone_size: NA; v_call: TRBV29-1; j_call: TRBJ2-7; cdr3_nt: TGCAGCGTCGGTGGGCGTGGGGCCTACGAGCAGTACTTC; cdr3_aa: CSVGGRGAYEQYF
d_call: NA; clone_size: NA; v_call: TRBV18; j_call: TRBJ2-7; cdr3_nt: TGTGCCAGCTCACTAACAGGGGCGGAGGGGAACGAGCAGTACTTC; cdr3_aa: CASSLTGAEGNEQYF
d_call: NA; clone_size: once; v_call: TRBV7-3; j_call: TRBJ2-1; cdr3_nt: TGTGCCAGCAGCTCCGGCCCACAGGCGAGCTCCTACAATGAGCAGTTCTTC; cdr3_aa: CASSSGPQASSYNEQFF
d_call: NA; clone_size: once; v_call: TRBV7-9; j_call: TRBJ2-7; cdr3_nt: TGTGCCAGCAGCTTATCCGAGGCCGCCTACGAGCAGTACTTC; cdr3_aa: CASSLSEAAYEQYF
d_call: NA; clone_size: NA; v_call: TRBV29-1; j_call: TRBJ2-2; cdr3_nt: TGCAGCGCCGCTAGCAACACCGGGGAGCTGTTTTTT; cdr3_aa: CSAASNTGELFF